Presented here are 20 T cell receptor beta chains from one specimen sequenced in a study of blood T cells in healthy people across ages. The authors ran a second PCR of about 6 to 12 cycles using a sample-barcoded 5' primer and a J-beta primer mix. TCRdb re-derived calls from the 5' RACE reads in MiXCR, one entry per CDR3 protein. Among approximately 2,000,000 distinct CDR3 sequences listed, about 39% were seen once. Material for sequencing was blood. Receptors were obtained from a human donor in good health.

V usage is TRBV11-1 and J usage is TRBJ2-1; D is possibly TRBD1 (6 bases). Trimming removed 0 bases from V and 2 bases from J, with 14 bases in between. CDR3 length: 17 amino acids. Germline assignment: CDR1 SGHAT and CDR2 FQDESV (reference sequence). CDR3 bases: TGTGCCAGCAGCTTAGCGCTTAACAGGGACCCCTACAATGAGCAGTTCTTC. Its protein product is CASSLALNRDPYNEQFF.

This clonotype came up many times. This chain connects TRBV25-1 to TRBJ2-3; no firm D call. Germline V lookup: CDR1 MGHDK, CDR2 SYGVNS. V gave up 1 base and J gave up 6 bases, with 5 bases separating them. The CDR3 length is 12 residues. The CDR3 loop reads CASSESTDTQYF. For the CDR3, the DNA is TGTGCCAGCAGTGAATCCACGGATACGCAGTATTTT.

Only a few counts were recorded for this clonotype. In DNA, the CDR3 is TGTGCCAGCAGTGAATATCCCGGGAAGAAGACCCAGTACTTC. It specifies CASSEYPGKKTQYF. V gene TRBV25-1 combines with J gene TRBJ2-5; possibly TRBD2 for D (5 bases). CDR1 and CDR2 (germline): MGHDK, SYGVNS. Trimming cost V 0 bases and J 6 bases, with 11 bases left between them. The CDR3 is made up of 14 amino acids.

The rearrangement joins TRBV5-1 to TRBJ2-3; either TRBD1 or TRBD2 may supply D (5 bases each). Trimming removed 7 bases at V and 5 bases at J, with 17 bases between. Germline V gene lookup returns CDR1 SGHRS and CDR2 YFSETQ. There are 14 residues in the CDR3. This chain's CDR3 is CASGRDPAVDTQYF. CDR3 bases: TGCGCCAGCGGCCGGGACCCAGCAGTAGATACGCAGTATTTT.

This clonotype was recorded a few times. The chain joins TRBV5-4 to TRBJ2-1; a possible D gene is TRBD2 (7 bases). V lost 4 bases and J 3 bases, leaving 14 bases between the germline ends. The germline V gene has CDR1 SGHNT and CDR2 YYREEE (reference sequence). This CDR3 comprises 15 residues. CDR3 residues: CASSPGGQHYNEQFF. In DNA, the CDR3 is TGTGCCAGCAGCCCCGGGGGGCAACACTACAATGAGCAGTTCTTC.

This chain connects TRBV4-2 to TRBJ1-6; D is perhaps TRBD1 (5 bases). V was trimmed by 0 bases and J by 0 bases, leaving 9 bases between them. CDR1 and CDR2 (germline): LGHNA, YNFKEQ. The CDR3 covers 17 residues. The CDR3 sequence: CASSQDGAGSYNSPLHF. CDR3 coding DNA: TGTGCCAGCAGCCAAGATGGGGCGGGCTCCTATAATTCACCCCTCCACTTT.

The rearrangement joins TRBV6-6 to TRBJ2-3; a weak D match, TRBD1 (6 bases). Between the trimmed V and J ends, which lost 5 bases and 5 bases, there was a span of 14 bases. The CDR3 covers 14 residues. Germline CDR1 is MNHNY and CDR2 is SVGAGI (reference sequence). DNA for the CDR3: TGTGCCAGCAGTATGGGGTACAGGGAAGATACGCAGTATTTT. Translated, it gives CASSMGYREDTQYF.

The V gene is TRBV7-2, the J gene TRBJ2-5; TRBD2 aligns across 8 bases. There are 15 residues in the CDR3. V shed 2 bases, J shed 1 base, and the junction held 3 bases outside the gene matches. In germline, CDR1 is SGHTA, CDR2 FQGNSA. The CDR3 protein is CASSLFRGGQETQYF. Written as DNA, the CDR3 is TGTGCCAGCAGCTTATTCCGGGGGGGCCAAGAGACCCAGTACTTC.

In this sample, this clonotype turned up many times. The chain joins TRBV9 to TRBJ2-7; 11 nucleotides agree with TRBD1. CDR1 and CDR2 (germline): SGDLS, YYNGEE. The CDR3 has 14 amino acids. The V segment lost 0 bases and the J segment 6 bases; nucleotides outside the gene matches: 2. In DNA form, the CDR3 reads TGTGCCAGCAGCGTAGTGGGGACAGGGGGCGAGCAGTACTTC. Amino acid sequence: CASSVVGTGGEQYF.

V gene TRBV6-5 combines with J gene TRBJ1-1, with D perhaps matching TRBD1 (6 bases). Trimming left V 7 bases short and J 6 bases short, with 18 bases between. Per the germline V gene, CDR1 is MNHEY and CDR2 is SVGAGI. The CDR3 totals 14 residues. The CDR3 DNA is TGTGCCAGCAAGAATATACCCAGACAGGCTGAAGCTTTCTTT. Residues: CASKNIPRQAEAFF.

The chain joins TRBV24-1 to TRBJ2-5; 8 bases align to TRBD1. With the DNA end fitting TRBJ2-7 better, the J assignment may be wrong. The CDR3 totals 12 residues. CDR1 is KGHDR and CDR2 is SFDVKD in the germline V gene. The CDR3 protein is CATSGQGSEQYF. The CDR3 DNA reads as TGTGCCACCAGTGGACAGGGGAGCGAGCAGTACTTC.

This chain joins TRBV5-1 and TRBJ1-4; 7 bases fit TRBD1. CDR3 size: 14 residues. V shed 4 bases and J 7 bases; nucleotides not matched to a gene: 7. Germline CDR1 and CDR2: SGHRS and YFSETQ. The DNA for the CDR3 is TGCGCCAGCAGCCCCGGGACAGAGGGTGAAAAACTGTTTTTT. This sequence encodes CASSPGTEGEKLFF.

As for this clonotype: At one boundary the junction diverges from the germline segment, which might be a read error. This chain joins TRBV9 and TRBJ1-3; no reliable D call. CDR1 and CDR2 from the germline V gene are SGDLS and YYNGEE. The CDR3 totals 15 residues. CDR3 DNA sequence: TGTGCCAGCAGCGTATGGGGAGAATCTGGAAACGCCATATATTTT. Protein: CASSVWGESGNAIYF.

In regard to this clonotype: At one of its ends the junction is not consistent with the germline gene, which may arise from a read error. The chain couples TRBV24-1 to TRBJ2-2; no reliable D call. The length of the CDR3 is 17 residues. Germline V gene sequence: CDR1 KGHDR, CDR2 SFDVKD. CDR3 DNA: TGTGCCACCAGTGGTTTGATGGGCCATACGGATACCGGGGAGCTGTTTTTT. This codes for CATSGLMGHTDTGELFF.

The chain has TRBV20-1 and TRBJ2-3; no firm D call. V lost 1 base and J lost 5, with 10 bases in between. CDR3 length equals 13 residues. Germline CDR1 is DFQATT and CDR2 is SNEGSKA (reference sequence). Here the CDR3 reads CSARVPSLDTQYF. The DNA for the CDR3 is TGCAGTGCTAGAGTCCCATCCTTAGATACGCAGTATTTT.

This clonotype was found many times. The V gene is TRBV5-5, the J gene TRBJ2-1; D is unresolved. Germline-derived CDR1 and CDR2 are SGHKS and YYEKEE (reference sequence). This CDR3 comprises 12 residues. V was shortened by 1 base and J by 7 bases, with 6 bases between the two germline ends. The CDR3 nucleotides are TGTGCCAGCAGCTTGTACGGGAATGAGCAGTTCTTC. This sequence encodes CASSLYGNEQFF.

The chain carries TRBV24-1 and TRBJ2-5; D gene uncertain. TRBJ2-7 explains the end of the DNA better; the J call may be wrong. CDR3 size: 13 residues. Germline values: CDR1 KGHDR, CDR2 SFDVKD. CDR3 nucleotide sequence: TGTGCCACCAGTGACCCTGACCGAGGCGAGCAGTACTTC. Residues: CATSDPDRGEQYF.

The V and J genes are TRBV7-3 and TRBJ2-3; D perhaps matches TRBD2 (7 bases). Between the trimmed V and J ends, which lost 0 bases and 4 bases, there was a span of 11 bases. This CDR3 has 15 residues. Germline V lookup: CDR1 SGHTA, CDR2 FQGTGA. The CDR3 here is CASSLTGEGADTQYF. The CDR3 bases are TGTGCCAGCAGCTTAACGGGGGAGGGGGCAGATACGCAGTATTTT. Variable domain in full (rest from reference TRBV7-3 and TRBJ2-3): GAGVSQTPSNKVTEKGKYVELRCDPISGHTALYWYRQSLGQGPEFLIYFQGTGAADDSGLPNDRFFAVRPEGSVSTLKIQRTERGDSAVYLCASSLTGEGADTQYFGPGTRLTVL.

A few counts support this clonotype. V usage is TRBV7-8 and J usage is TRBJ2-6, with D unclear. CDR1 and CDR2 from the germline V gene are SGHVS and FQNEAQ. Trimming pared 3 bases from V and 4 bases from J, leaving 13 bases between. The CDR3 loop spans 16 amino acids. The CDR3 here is CASSFLKGTGANVLTF. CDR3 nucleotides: TGTGCCAGCAGCTTCCTCAAGGGTACCGGGGCCAACGTCCTGACTTTC.

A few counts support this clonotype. CDR3 amino acids: CASMTTGGGTEAFF. CDR3 sequence (DNA): TGTGCCAGCATGACTACAGGGGGCGGCACTGAAGCTTTCTTT. The chain employs TRBV2 and TRBJ1-1; 9 positions match TRBD1. This CDR3 has 14 residues. Germline V gene lookup returns CDR1 SNHLY and CDR2 FYNNEI. J gave up 4 bases and V 7 bases, and 7 bases lay outside the gene matches.